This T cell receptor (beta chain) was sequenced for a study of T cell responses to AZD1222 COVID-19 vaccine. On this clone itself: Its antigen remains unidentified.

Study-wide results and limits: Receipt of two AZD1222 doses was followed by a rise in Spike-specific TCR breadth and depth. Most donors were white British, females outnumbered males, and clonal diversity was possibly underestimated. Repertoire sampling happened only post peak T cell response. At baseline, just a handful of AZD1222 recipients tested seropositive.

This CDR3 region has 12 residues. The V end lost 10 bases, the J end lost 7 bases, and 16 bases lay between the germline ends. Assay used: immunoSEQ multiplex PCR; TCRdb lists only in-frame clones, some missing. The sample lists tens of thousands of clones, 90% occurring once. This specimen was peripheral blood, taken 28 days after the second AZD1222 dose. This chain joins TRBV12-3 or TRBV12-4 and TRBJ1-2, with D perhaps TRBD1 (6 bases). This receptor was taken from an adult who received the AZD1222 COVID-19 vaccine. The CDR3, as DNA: TGTGCCATCCGAACAGGGTCGAGTGGCTACACCTTC. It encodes CAIRTGSSGYTF.